What follows are 27 T cell receptor beta chains derived from one specimen sequenced in a study of CD8+CD57+ T cells in acquired aplastic anemia. Profiling that covered TCR beta VDJ and CDR3 relied on genomic DNA as its template. Via MiXCR, TCRdb re-called the reads, giving one row per CDR3 protein. The sample lists approximately 150,000 distinct CDR3 sequences, 71% occurring once. For sequencing, patients were chosen who had shown expansion of CD8+CD57+ cells by flow cytometry. Input material: sorted CD4+, CD8+, or CD8+CD57+ T cells (not recorded which) from PBMCs. The source of these receptors is a human donor with aplastic anemia.

This clonotype was seen only once. Given the absence of the conserved phenylalanine or tryptophan at the CDR3 end, a read error is likely. The V and J genes are TRBV15 and TRBJ1-3; maybe TRBD1 (5 bases). This CDR3 contains 15 residues. Germline V gene sequence: CDR1 LNHNV, CDR2 YYDKDF (reference sequence). V was cut by 11 bases and J by 0 bases, with 17 bases left in between. In DNA form, the CDR3 reads TGTGCCTGGAGTAGGGACTCCGGCTCTGGAAACACCATATATCTT. This gives the protein CAWSRDSGSGNTIYL.

The chain uses TRBV29-1 and TRBJ1-2; possibly TRBD1 for D (5 bases). Germline CDR1 SQVTM, CDR2 ANQGSEA. The V and J ends lost 6 bases and 4 bases respectively, with 15 bases between them. The CDR3 loop spans 13 amino acids. The CDR3 sequence: CSVEPGISYGYTF. In DNA form, the CDR3 reads TGCAGCGTCGAACCAGGGATTTCCTATGGCTACACCTTC.

This clonotype is termed medium-sized (0.01 to 0.1%). J is TRBJ2-7 and V is TRBV20-1, with 10 bases matching TRBD2. This CDR3 region has 13 residues. CDR1 is DFQATT, CDR2 SNEGSKA, per germline (reference sequence). Trimming cost V 5 bases and J 3 bases; bases outside gene matches: 4. For the CDR3, the DNA is TGCAGTGCTCCAGGACTAGCGGACTACGAGCAGTACTTC. Translating gives CSAPGLADYEQYF.

This clonotype was recorded at least ten times. This chain links TRBV5-1 with TRBJ2-1; 14 bases are a match to TRBD2. V trimming: 3 bases; J trimming: 4 bases; junction bases outside the gene matches: 18. The CDR3 contains 21 residues. Germline-derived CDR1 and CDR2 are SGHRS and YFSETQ. The CDR3 nucleotides read TGCGCCAGCAGCTCTTGGAGGGAACCGGGACTAGCGGGAGTACATTACAATGAGCAGTTCTTC. Its protein product is CASSSWREPGLAGVHYNEQFF.

This clonotype was recorded at least ten times. This chain uses TRBV7-9 with TRBJ1-5; maybe TRBD1 (5 bases). This CDR3 comprises 15 residues. Germline lookup yields CDR1 SEHNR and CDR2 FQNEAQ (reference sequence). The ends were cut back, 5 bases at V and 7 bases at J, with 18 bases in the middle. CDR3 amino acids: CASSPGRGVRQPQHF. As DNA, the CDR3 is TGTGCCAGCAGCCCCGGTCGGGGGGTGAGACAGCCCCAGCATTTT.

The chain recombines TRBV19 with TRBJ1-5, with D possibly TRBD1 on 5 matching bases. The CDR3 has 14 amino acids. The germline V gene encodes CDR1 LNHDA and CDR2 SQIVND (reference sequence). Deletions cut 4 bases from V and 7 bases from J, with 14 bases between. In nucleotides, the CDR3 is TGTGCCAGTAGTACAACAGGACACGGGCAGCCCCAGCATTTT. Residues: CASSTTGHGQPQHF.

This chain joins TRBV7-9 and TRBJ1-2, with no clear D. Per germline, CDR1 SEHNR and CDR2 FQNEAQ (reference sequence). The CDR3 has 14 residues. With 1 base removed from V and 8 bases from J, the gap between germline ends came to 14 bases. The CDR3 DNA follows: TGTGCCAGCAGCTTAGATCCAGGAGGGTACGGCTACACCTTC. This gives the protein CASSLDPGGYGYTF. Full variable domain (remainder filled in from reference TRBV7-9 and TRBJ1-2): DTGVSQNPRHKITKRGQNVTFRCDPISEHNRLYWYRQTLGQGPEFLTYFQNEAQLEKSRLLSDRFSAERPKGSFSTLEIQRTEQGDSAMYLCASSLDPGGYGYTFGSGTRLTVV.

The chain combines TRBV7-8 with TRBJ2-4; 7 bases align to TRBD2. This CDR3 has 16 amino acids. CDR1 and CDR2 from the germline V gene are SGHVS and FQNEAQ. Trimming at V came to 4 bases and at J to 0 bases, leaving 6 bases not matched to a gene. CDR3: CASSSGTMLAKNIQYF. DNA for the CDR3: TGTGCCAGCAGCTCTGGGACTATGTTAGCCAAAAACATTCAGTACTTC.

This clonotype was recorded many times. The chain carries TRBV2 and TRBJ1-3; D is uncertain. Trimming took off 6 bases at V and 0 bases at J, with 3 bases between the two ends. This CDR3 contains 12 residues. CDR1 and CDR2 (germline): SNHLY, FYNNEI. For the CDR3, the DNA is TGTGCCAGCAGGAACTCTGGAAACACCATATATTTT. Protein: CASRNSGNTIYF.

This chain uses TRBV25-1 with TRBJ1-5; no reliable D call. Trimming pared 3 bases from V and 6 bases from J, leaving 6 bases between. The CDR3 has 12 amino acids. Germline V lookup: CDR1 MGHDK, CDR2 SYGVNS. CDR3 DNA: TGTGCCAGCAGTGATTGGGGTCAGCCCCAGCATTTT. Translated: CASSDWGQPQHF. The full variable domain, in which reference TRBV25-1 and TRBJ1-5 provide the parts outside the CDR3, is EADIYQTPRYLVIGTGKKITLECSQTMGHDKMYWYQQDPGMELHLIHYSYGVNSTEKGDLSSESTVSRIRTEHFPLTLESARPSHTSQYLCASSDWGQPQHFGDGTRLSIL.

There are a few counts of this clonotype. The gene calls are TRBV5-1 and TRBJ2-1, with D unclear. From germline, CDR1 is SGHRS and CDR2 YFSETQ. CDR3 length equals 13 residues. Trimming pared 0 bases from V and 4 bases from J, leaving 5 bases between. CDR3 DNA: TGCGCCAGCAGCTTGGATCGGTACAATGAGCAGTTCTTC. It codes for CASSLDRYNEQFF.

V and J are TRBV2 and TRBJ2-7, with 8 nucleotides matching TRBD1. Germline CDR1 and CDR2: SNHLY and FYNNEI. The trim removed 5 bases at V and 1 base at J, leaving 7 bases unmatched. The CDR3 length is 15 residues. The DNA for the CDR3 is TGTGCCAGCAGTTTCGGACAGGGTCGGTCCTACGAGCAGTACTTC. This translates into CASSFGQGRSYEQYF. The full variable domain, rest sourced from reference TRBV2 and TRBJ2-7, is EPEVTQTPSHQVTQMGQEVILRCVPISNHLYFYWYRQILGQKVEFLVSFYNNEISEKSEIFDDQFSVERPDGSNFTLKIRSTKLEDSAMYFCASSFGQGRSYEQYFGPGTRLTVT.

This CDR3 is CASSTGTDDDTQYF. DNA of the CDR3: TGTGCCAGCAGTACCGGGACAGATGACGATACGCAGTATTTT. The chain links TRBV6-4 to TRBJ2-3, with 7 bases aligning to TRBD1. Germline CDR1 MRHNA, CDR2 SNTAGT. V shed 5 bases and J 6 bases; nucleotides not matched to a gene: 8. This CDR3 is built from 14 residues.

V usage is TRBV19 and J usage is TRBJ2-5; D not resolved. Germline V gives CDR1 LNHDA, CDR2 SQIVND (reference sequence). The V end was cut by 3 bases, the J end by 1 base, with 9 bases between. The CDR3 totals 14 residues. The CDR3 protein is CASSISSSQETQYF. The CDR3 DNA reads as TGTGCCAGTAGTATTTCGAGTAGCCAAGAGACCCAGTACTTC.

This clonotype was counted only a few times. The chain is built from TRBV6-5 and TRBJ1-1, with D unclear. Trimming removed 5 bases at V and 5 bases at J, with 9 bases between. Per the germline V gene, CDR1 is MNHEY and CDR2 is SVGAGI. The CDR3 is 12 amino acids. In nucleotides, the CDR3 is TGTGCCAGCAGTGTGGGGAAGACTGAAGCTTTCTTT. Protein sequence: CASSVGKTEAFF.

The chain is built from TRBV7-9 and TRBJ2-3; D not certain. Trimming took 8 bases from V and 2 from J, leaving 8 bases between them. The CDR3 is 12 amino acids. Germline V CDR1 and CDR2: SEHNR, FQNEAQ (reference sequence). CDR3 residues: CASQLTTDTQYF. CDR3 DNA sequence: TGTGCCAGCCAACTAACCACAGATACGCAGTATTTT. Supplemented by reference TRBV7-9 and TRBJ2-3, the full variable domain reads DTGVSQNPRHKITKRGQNVTFRCDPISEHNRLYWYRQTLGQGPEFLTYFQNEAQLEKSRLLSDRFSAERPKGSFSTLEIQRTEQGDSAMYLCASQLTTDTQYFGPGTRLTVL.

CDR3 residues: CASSLEEVDSPLHF. The CDR3 DNA follows: TGTGCCAGCAGCTTAGAGGAGGTTGATTCACCCCTCCACTTT. This chain uses TRBV7-2 with TRBJ1-6; D not certain. The ends were cut back, 1 base at V and 8 bases at J, with 9 bases in the middle. CDR3 length: 14 amino acids. Germline V gives CDR1 SGHTA, CDR2 FQGNSA.

The chain combines TRBV7-8 with TRBJ1-2, with TRBD1 identical over 7 bases. CDR1 is SGHVS and CDR2 is FQNEAQ in the germline V gene. V shed 1 base and J 11 bases; nucleotides not matched to a gene: 7. The CDR3 covers 13 residues. The DNA for the CDR3 is TGTGCCAGCAGCTTAGATTCGCCCAGGGGGTACACCTTC. Its protein is CASSLDSPRGYTF.

This clonotype was seen a single time. CDR3 sequence (DNA): TGCAGCGTTGAAGCGAGGGTTGGGTACAATGAGCAGTATTTT. This translates into CSVEARVGYNEQYF. The chain links TRBV29-1 to TRBJ2-3; TRBD2 might be the D (5 bases). Germline V gene sequence: CDR1 SQVTM, CDR2 ANQGSEA. This CDR3 is built from 14 residues. V lost 1 base to trimming and J lost 11 bases, with 19 bases between them.

This chain links TRBV25-1 with TRBJ1-2; no firm D call. Per the germline V gene, CDR1 is MGHDK and CDR2 is SYGVNS. V was cut by 4 bases and J by 3 bases, with 12 bases left in between. The CDR3 covers 14 residues. This CDR3 is CASSALITDYGYTF. The CDR3 DNA reads as TGTGCCAGCAGTGCGCTTATTACAGACTATGGCTACACCTTC.

The rearrangement joins TRBV19 to TRBJ1-1, with unresolved D. Per germline, CDR1 LNHDA and CDR2 SQIVND (reference sequence). V was trimmed by 1 base and J by 1 base, leaving 10 bases between them. The CDR3 is made up of 15 amino acids. The CDR3 protein is CASSIGSVANTEAFF. The DNA for the CDR3 is TGTGCCAGTAGTATAGGGTCGGTAGCGAACACTGAAGCTTTCTTT.

This chain connects TRBV7-2 to TRBJ2-4, with D perhaps being TRBD1 or TRBD2 (7 bases each). CDR1 SGHTA and CDR2 FQGNSA come from the germline V gene. Trimming shortened V by 4 bases and J by 1 base, and 14 bases separated the two germline ends. The CDR3 length is 16 residues. This CDR3 is CASSSSGTVAKNIQYF. The CDR3 DNA follows: TGTGCCAGCAGCTCGAGCGGGACAGTGGCCAAAAACATTCAGTACTTC.

The chain employs TRBV9 and TRBJ2-3, with no clear D. V was pared by 4 bases and J by 5 bases, with 14 bases between. The CDR3 has 14 residues. Per the germline V gene, CDR1 is SGDLS and CDR2 is YYNGEE. The CDR3 region is CASSPRPPRDTQYF. The DNA of the CDR3 is TGTGCCAGCAGCCCGCGTCCCCCGCGAGATACGCAGTATTTT.

The chain joins TRBV9 to TRBJ2-7; 11 bases are a match to TRBD2. The V gene end was trimmed by 3 bases and the J gene end by 2 bases; junction bases not matched to a gene: 7. The length of the CDR3 is 16 residues. Germline V gives CDR1 SGDLS, CDR2 YYNGEE. CDR3 nucleotides: TGTGCCAGCAGCGAAGGACTAGCGGGCATCCCCTACGAGCAGTACTTC. Its translation: CASSEGLAGIPYEQYF.

The sample holds a few counts of this clonotype. V is TRBV20-1 and J is TRBJ2-1; D may be TRBD1 (6 bases). This CDR3 contains 15 residues. Germline CDR1 and CDR2: DFQATT and SNEGSKA (reference sequence). Deletions cut 1 base from V and 1 base from J, with 11 bases between. DNA for the CDR3: TGCAGTGCTAGAGTAGGTGGGACATCCTACAATGAGCAGTTCTTC. It translates to CSARVGGTSYNEQFF.

This clonotype has a count of ten or more. The chain carries TRBV5-6 and TRBJ2-3, with D perhaps TRBD1 or TRBD2 (5 bases each). Germline CDR1 and CDR2: SGHDT and YYEEEE. V was trimmed by 5 bases and J by 1 base, leaving 17 bases between them. This CDR3 region has 16 residues. DNA for the CDR3: TGTGCCAGCAGTTTTCCCGGGACGGCGGGCACAGATACGCAGTATTTT. Its protein is CASSFPGTAGTDTQYF.

The genes are TRBV7-8 and TRBJ2-1; D is undetermined. Germline CDR1 is SGHVS and CDR2 is FQNEAQ. V gave up 4 bases and J gave up 6 bases, with 7 bases separating them. This CDR3 comprises 12 residues. As DNA, the CDR3 is TGTGCCAGCAGCTGGGTAGGCAATGAGCAGTTCTTC. Translating it yields CASSWVGNEQFF.